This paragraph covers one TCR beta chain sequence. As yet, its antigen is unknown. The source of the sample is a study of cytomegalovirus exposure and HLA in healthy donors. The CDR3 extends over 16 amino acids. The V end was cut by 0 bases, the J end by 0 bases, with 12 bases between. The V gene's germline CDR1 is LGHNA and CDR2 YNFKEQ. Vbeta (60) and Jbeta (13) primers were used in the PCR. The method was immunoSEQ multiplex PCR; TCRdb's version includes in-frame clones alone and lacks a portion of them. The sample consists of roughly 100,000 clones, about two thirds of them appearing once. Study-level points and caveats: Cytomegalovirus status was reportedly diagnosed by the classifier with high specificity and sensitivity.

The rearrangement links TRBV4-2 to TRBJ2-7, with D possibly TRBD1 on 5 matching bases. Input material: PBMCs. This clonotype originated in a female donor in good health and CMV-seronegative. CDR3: CASSQETYDSSYEQYF. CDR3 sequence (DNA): TGTGCCAGCAGCCAAGAGACATACGACAGCTCCTACGAGCAGTACTTC.